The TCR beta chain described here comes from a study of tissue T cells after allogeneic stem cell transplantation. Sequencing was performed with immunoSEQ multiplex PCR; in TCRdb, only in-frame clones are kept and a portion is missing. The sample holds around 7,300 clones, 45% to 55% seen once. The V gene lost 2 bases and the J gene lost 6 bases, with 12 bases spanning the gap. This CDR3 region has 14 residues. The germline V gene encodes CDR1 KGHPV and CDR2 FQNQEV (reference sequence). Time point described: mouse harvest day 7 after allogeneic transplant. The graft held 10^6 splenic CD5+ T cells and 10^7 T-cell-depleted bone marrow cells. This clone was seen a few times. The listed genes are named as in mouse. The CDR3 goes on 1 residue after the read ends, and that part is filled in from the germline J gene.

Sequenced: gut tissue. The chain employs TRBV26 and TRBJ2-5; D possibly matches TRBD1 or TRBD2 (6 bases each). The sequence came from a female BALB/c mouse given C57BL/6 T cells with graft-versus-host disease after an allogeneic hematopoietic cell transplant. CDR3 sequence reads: CASSLMGAGDTQYF. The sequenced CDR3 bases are TGTGCCAGCAGTCTGATGGGGGCGGGGGACACCCAGTAC.